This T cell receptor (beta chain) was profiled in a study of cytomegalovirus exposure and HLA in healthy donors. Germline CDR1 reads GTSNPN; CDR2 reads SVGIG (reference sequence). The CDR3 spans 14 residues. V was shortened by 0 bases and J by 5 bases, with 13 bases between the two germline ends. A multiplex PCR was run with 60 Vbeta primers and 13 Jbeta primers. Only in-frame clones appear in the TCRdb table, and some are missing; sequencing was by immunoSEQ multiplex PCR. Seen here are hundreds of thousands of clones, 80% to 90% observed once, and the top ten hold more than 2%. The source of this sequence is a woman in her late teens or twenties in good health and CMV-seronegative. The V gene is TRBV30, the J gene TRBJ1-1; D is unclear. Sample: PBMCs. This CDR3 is CAWSVPTGYTEAFF. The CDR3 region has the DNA TGTGCCTGGAGTGTACCCACGGGGTATACTGAAGCTTTCTTT.